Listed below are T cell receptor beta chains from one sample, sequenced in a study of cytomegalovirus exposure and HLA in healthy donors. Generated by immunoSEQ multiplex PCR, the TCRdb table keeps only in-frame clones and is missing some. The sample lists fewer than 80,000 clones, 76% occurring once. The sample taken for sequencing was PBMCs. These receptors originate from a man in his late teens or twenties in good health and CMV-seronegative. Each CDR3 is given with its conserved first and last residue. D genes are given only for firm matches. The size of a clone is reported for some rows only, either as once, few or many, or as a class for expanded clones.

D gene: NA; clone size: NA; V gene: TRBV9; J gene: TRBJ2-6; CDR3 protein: CASSVEGGLSGANVLTF; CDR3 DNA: TGTGCCAGCAGCGTAGAAGGAGGGCTCTCTGGGGCCAACGTCCTGACTTTC
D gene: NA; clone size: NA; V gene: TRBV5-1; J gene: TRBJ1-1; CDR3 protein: CASSPGGGWPGEDTEAFF; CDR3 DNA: TGCGCCAGCAGCCCGGGGGGAGGTTGGCCCGGCGAGGACACTGAAGCTTTCTTT
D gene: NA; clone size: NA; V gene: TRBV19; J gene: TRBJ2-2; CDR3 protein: CASSGGGGTNTGELFF; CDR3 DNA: TGTGCCAGTAGTGGGGGTGGAGGGACGAACACCGGGGAGCTGTTTTTT
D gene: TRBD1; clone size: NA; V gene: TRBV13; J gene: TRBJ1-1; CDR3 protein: CASSLVTGGTEAFF; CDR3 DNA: TGTGCCAGCAGCTTAGTTACAGGGGGGACTGAAGCTTTCTTT
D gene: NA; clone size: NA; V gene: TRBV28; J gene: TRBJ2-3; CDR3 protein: CASSLRGGGTDTQYF; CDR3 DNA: TGTGCCAGCAGTTTACGGGGCGGGGGCACAGATACGCAGTATTTT
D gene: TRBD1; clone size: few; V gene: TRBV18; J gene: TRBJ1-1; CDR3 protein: CASSPGGQQNTEAFF; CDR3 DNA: TGTGCCAGCTCACCAGGGGGACAGCAGAACACTGAAGCTTTCTTT
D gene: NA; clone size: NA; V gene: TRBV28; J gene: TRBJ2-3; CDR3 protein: CASRGAADTQYF; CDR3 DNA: TGTGCCAGCAGGGGGGCCGCGGATACGCAGTATTTT
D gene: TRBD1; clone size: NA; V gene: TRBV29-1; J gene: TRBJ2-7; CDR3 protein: CSVLSDRPEQYF; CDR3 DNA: TGCAGCGTTCTGTCGGACAGGCCCGAGCAGTACTTC
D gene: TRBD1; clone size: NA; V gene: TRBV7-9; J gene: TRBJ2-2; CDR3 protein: CASSSRDRGSGELFF; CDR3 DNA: TGTGCCAGCAGCTCCCGGGACAGGGGTTCCGGGGAGCTGTTTTTT
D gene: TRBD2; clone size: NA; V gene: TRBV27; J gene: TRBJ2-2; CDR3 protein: CASSLLRGGSGELFF; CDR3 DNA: TGTGCCAGCAGTTTATTACGGGGGGGATCCGGGGAGCTGTTTTTT
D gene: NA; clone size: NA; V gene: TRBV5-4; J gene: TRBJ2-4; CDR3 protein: CASSQSKGRDTKNIQYF; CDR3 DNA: TGTGCCAGCAGCCAATCCAAGGGCCGGGACACCAAAAACATTCAGTACTTC
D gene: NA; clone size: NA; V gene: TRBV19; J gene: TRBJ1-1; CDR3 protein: CASSPSPRSNTEAFF; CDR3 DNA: TGTGCCAGTAGTCCTAGTCCCAGATCAAACACTGAAGCTTTCTTT
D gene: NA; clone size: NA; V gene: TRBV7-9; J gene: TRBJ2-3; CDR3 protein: CAGGRPYTDTQYF; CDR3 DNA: TGTGCCGGAGGGCGGCCCTACACAGATACGCAGTATTTT
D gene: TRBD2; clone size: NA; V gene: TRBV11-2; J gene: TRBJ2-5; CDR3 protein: CASSLVLAGGQETQYF; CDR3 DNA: TGTGCCAGCAGCTTAGTGCTAGCGGGGGGCCAAGAGACCCAGTACTTC
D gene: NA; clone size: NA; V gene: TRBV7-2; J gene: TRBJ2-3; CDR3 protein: CASSLTGGRLDTQYF; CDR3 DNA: TGTGCCAGCAGCTTAACCGGGGGGCGGCTGGATACGCAGTATTTT
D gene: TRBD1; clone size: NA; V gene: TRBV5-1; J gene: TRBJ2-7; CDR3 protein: CASSLWDRDASYEQYF; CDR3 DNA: TGCGCCAGCAGCTTGTGGGACAGGGACGCTTCCTACGAGCAGTACTTC